The 30 T cell receptor beta chains below were found in one sample sequenced in a study of cytomegalovirus exposure and HLA in healthy donors. With 60 Vbeta and 13 Jbeta primers, the PCR was carried out. Repertoires were generated with immunoSEQ multiplex PCR, while TCRdb's copy carries only in-frame clones and drops some. Of roughly 100,000 clones listed, roughly 80% are singletons. Material: PBMCs. Every receptor here comes from a man aged 30 to 39 in good health and CMV-seropositive.

V and J are TRBV5-1 and TRBJ2-3, with D perhaps matching TRBD2 (6 bases). The germline V gene encodes CDR1 SGHRS and CDR2 YFSETQ. V was trimmed by 0 bases and J by 2 bases, leaving 13 bases between them. The CDR3 totals 16 residues. The CDR3 sequence is CASSLGTSRTTDTQYF. The CDR3 region has the DNA TGCGCCAGCAGCTTGGGAACTAGCCGGACCACAGATACGCAGTATTTT.

This clone appeared a few times. V and J are TRBV11-3 and TRBJ2-7; perhaps TRBD2 as D (6 bases). V was pared by 4 bases and J by 7 bases, with 11 bases between. This CDR3 region has 12 residues. Germline CDR1 and CDR2: SGHNT and YENEEA. Here the CDR3 DNA reads TGTGCCAGCAGCTCCTCGGAGGGGGAGCAGTACTTC. Translated, it gives CASSSSEGEQYF.

The chain is built from TRBV5-1 and TRBJ1-1; 7 positions match TRBD1. The germline V gene has CDR1 SGHRS and CDR2 YFSETQ. This CDR3 has 15 amino acids. Losses at the gene ends were 4 bases for V and 1 base for J; bases not matched to a gene: 7. CDR3 region: CASSLGTVSNTEAFF. CDR3 coding DNA: TGCGCCAGCAGCCTCGGGACAGTGTCGAACACTGAAGCTTTCTTT.

V gene TRBV15 combines with J gene TRBJ1-5; no definite D call. Trimming cost V 0 bases and J 7 bases, with 7 bases left between them. The CDR3 sequence is 13 residues long. Germline lookup yields CDR1 LNHNV and CDR2 YYDKDF (reference sequence). Here the CDR3 reads CATSRDHGQPQHF. For the CDR3, the DNA is TGTGCCACCAGCAGAGATCACGGGCAGCCCCAGCATTTT.

The chain is built from TRBV30 and TRBJ2-3; the match to TRBD2 covers 9 bases. Trimming took 4 bases from V and 6 from J; bases not matched to a gene: 8. The CDR3 is 14 amino acids. Germline V gene sequence: CDR1 GTSNPN, CDR2 SVGIG (reference sequence). CDR3 DNA: TGTGCCTGGACAGGAGCGGGGGGTATTGATACGCAGTATTTT. This gives the protein CAWTGAGGIDTQYF.

V and J are TRBV7-9 and TRBJ2-5; D call uncertain. The CDR3 spans 13 residues. V lost 5 bases and J lost 0, with 7 bases in between. In germline, CDR1 is SEHNR, CDR2 FQNEAQ (reference sequence). CDR3: CASSPTDQETQYF. Written as DNA, the CDR3 is TGTGCCAGCAGCCCCACAGACCAAGAGACCCAGTACTTC.

The chain employs TRBV5-1 and TRBJ2-4; D may be TRBD2 (5 bases). The CDR3 runs 15 residues. Between the trimmed V and J ends, which lost 4 bases and 9 bases, there was a span of 20 bases. Germline V lookup: CDR1 SGHRS, CDR2 YFSETQ. The CDR3 DNA reads TGCGCCAGCAGCGACTCCCGGACTGCCACTACCATTCAGTACTTC. Translated: CASSDSRTATTIQYF.

This chain uses TRBV5-1 with TRBJ1-2; D is unclear. With 3 bases removed from V and 0 bases from J, the gap between germline ends came to 9 bases. The CDR3 totals 14 residues. The V gene's germline CDR1 is SGHRS and CDR2 YFSETQ. The CDR3 region has the DNA TGCGCCAGCAGCTCCTCGGGATCTAACTATGGCTACACCTTC. Protein: CASSSSGSNYGYTF.

The gene calls are TRBV13 and TRBJ2-2; no clear D. V was cut by 5 bases and J by 0 bases, with 4 bases left in between. In germline, CDR1 is PRHDT, CDR2 FYEKMQ (reference sequence). This CDR3 spans 13 amino acids. CDR3 DNA sequence: TGTGCCAGCAGCCCCGCGAACACCGGGGAGCTGTTTTTT. Translation gives CASSPANTGELFF.

The gene calls are TRBV2 and TRBJ1-2; D unclear. V shed 5 bases and J shed 7 bases, with 14 bases lying between them. The CDR3 spans 13 residues. CDR1 is SNHLY and CDR2 is FYNNEI in the germline V gene. The CDR3 loop is CASSSTLSGGYTF. DNA of the CDR3: TGTGCCAGCAGTTCTACGCTCTCCGGTGGCTACACCTTC.

J is TRBJ2-6 and V is TRBV4-2; possibly TRBD2 for D (5 bases). V was cut by 4 bases and J by 0 bases, with 7 bases left in between. CDR1 is LGHNA and CDR2 is YNFKEQ in the germline V gene. The CDR3 consists of 15 residues. The chain's CDR3 is CASSRGDSGANVLTF. CDR3 nucleotide sequence: TGTGCCAGCAGCCGGGGAGACTCTGGGGCCAACGTCCTGACTTTC.

The chain couples TRBV6-6 to TRBJ2-1, with 8 positions matching TRBD1. Looked up from germline, CDR1 is MNHNY and CDR2 is SVGAGI (reference sequence). Trimming took 7 bases from V and 6 from J; bases not matched to a gene: 2. The CDR3 runs to 12 residues. CDR3 residues: CASTDRGNEQFF. The CDR3 DNA sequence: TGTGCCAGCACTGACAGGGGCAATGAGCAGTTCTTC.

The chain's CDR3 is CASSLGQGAGANVLTF. As DNA, the CDR3 is TGCGCCAGCAGCCTGGGACAGGGGGCTGGGGCCAACGTCCTGACTTTC. The chain combines TRBV5-1 with TRBJ2-6; 11 positions match TRBD1. The CDR3 spans 16 residues. V shed 4 bases, J shed 2 bases, and the junction held 2 bases outside the gene matches. Germline loops: CDR1 SGHRS, CDR2 YFSETQ.

The J gene is TRBJ1-3, the V gene TRBV4-3, with a possible D match to TRBD1 (5 bases). Germline CDR1 is LGHNA and CDR2 is YSLEER. The V end was cut by 0 bases, the J end by 0 bases, with 15 bases between. This CDR3 comprises 18 residues. CDR3 sequence reads: CASSQEAGTAASGNTIYF. CDR3 DNA sequence: TGCGCCAGCAGCCAAGAGGCGGGGACTGCGGCCTCTGGAAACACCATATATTTT.

The CDR3 loop reads CASSQRLTGGERANTEAFF. The CDR3 coding sequence is TGCGCCAGCAGCCAGAGGTTGACAGGGGGCGAAAGAGCGAACACTGAAGCTTTCTTT. The chain couples TRBV4-3 to TRBJ1-1; 10 nucleotides agree with TRBD1. Germline values: CDR1 LGHNA, CDR2 YSLEER. The V and J ends lost 3 bases and 1 base, in that order; junction bases with no gene match: 14. The CDR3 is 19 residues long.

This clone was picked up a small number of times. The V call is TRBV29-1, the J call TRBJ1-1; the D is unclear. Germline V gene lookup returns CDR1 SQVTM and CDR2 ANQGSEA. This CDR3 has 15 residues. V lost 6 bases to trimming and J lost 0 bases, with 17 bases between them. The CDR3 sequence: CSVGSSLRMNTEAFF. The CDR3 nucleotides read TGCAGCGTCGGGTCAAGCCTGCGGATGAACACTGAAGCTTTCTTT. The whole variable domain, remainder taken from reference TRBV29-1 and TRBJ1-1, is SAVISQKPSRDICQRGTSLTIQCQVDSQVTMMFWYRQQPGQSLTLIATANQGSEATYESGFVIDKFPISRPNLTFSTLTVSNMSPEDSSIYLCSVGSSLRMNTEAFFGQGTRLTVV.

This chain links TRBV4-2 with TRBJ1-1; D is unresolved. The CDR3 is 14 amino acids. CDR1 LGHNA and CDR2 YNFKEQ come from the germline V gene. Trimming removed 0 bases at V and 4 bases at J, with 9 bases between. The CDR3 is CASSQDPGSTEAFF. Here the CDR3 DNA reads TGTGCCAGCAGCCAAGATCCGGGGAGCACTGAAGCTTTCTTT.

The V call is TRBV5-1, the J call TRBJ1-1; D is unresolved. The germline V gene has CDR1 SGHRS and CDR2 YFSETQ. Trimming took off 1 base at V and 1 base at J, with 11 bases between the two ends. This CDR3 has 15 residues. In DNA form, the CDR3 reads TGCGCCAGCAGCTTGACGGCTCCAGGGAACACTGAAGCTTTCTTT. Its protein product is CASSLTAPGNTEAFF.

This chain connects TRBV7-8 to TRBJ2-7, with D perhaps TRBD2 (5 bases). V dropped 5 bases and J dropped 3 bases, with 11 bases sitting between them. CDR3 length: 13 residues. Germline-derived CDR1 and CDR2 are SGHVS and FQNEAQ. The CDR3 reads CASSRRISYEQYF. CDR3 DNA: TGTGCCAGCAGCCGGAGGATCAGCTACGAGCAGTACTTC.

The chain carries TRBV19 and TRBJ1-1; no firm D call. The CDR3 is 14 residues long. Germline lookup yields CDR1 LNHDA and CDR2 SQIVND (reference sequence). Deletions cut 7 bases from V and 7 bases from J, with 19 bases between. The CDR3 DNA sequence: TGTGCCAGTACAAACTCGCCCGGAGGGTTTGAAGCTTTCTTT. It translates to CASTNSPGGFEAFF.

Only a few counts were recorded for this clone. J is TRBJ1-1 and V is TRBV5-1; D is ambiguous. Germline loops: CDR1 SGHRS, CDR2 YFSETQ. The CDR3 is 16 amino acids. Trimming shortened V by 2 bases and J by 0 bases, and 14 bases separated the two germline ends. DNA for the CDR3: TGCGCCAGCAGCTTTCATGAACAGAAATTGAACACTGAAGCTTTCTTT. It yields the protein CASSFHEQKLNTEAFF.

This rearrangement joins TRBV2 to TRBJ1-1, with 8 bases identical to TRBD1. The CDR3 loop spans 13 amino acids. Germline V gives CDR1 SNHLY, CDR2 FYNNEI. The V segment lost 8 bases and the J segment 7 bases; nucleotides outside the gene matches: 9. In DNA form, the CDR3 reads TGTGCCAGCGTTGGCAGGGGGCAGGGTGAAGCTTTCTTT. This translates into CASVGRGQGEAFF.

V gene TRBV28 combines with J gene TRBJ1-4; possibly TRBD1 for D (5 bases). The V and J ends lost 6 bases and 12 bases respectively, with 11 bases between them. CDR1 is MDHEN, CDR2 SYDVKM, per germline. The CDR3 is 11 amino acids. In nucleotides, the CDR3 is TGTGCCAGCAGCCCTTGGGGGGAACTGTTTTTT. Its protein is CASSPWGELFF.

The chain combines TRBV4-2 with TRBJ1-1; TRBD1 aligns across 7 bases. The CDR3 consists of 15 residues. CDR1 is LGHNA and CDR2 is YNFKEQ in the germline V gene. The V segment lost 3 bases and the J segment 1 base; nucleotides outside the gene matches: 5. The CDR3 DNA follows: TGTGCCAGCAGCCACTCGGGACAGCCGAACACTGAAGCTTTCTTT. It specifies CASSHSGQPNTEAFF.

The chain couples TRBV6-1 to TRBJ1-2; D is unclear. The CDR3 has 13 residues. Trimming cost V 6 bases and J 8 bases, with 16 bases left between them. In germline, CDR1 is MNHNS, CDR2 SASEGT. CDR3 in DNA: TGTGCCAGCAGAGCGGACGGGCTTGGAGGCTACACCTTC. It is translated as CASRADGLGGYTF.

This clone appeared a few times. CDR3 nucleotide sequence: TGCCTTTATCAGAGCAATCAGCCCCAGCATTTT. This gives the protein CLYQSNQPQHF. The chain has TRBV20-1 and TRBJ1-5; D is ambiguous. Germline-derived CDR1 and CDR2 are DFQATT and SNEGSKA (reference sequence). The CDR3 has 11 amino acids.

The gene calls are TRBV28 and TRBJ2-5; TRBD1 matches at 7 bases. With 3 bases clipped from V and 6 bases from J, the junction kept 7 bases outside the gene matches. Germline V gene lookup returns CDR1 MDHEN and CDR2 SYDVKM. The CDR3 covers 14 residues. CDR3 sequence: CASSFATGVKTQYF. Here the CDR3 DNA reads TGTGCCAGCAGTTTCGCCACAGGGGTAAAGACCCAGTACTTC.

As concerns this clone: One end of the junction fails to match germline, which may point to a read error. This rearrangement joins TRBV6-1 to TRBJ1-1; D gene unclear. The CDR3 is 11 residues long. Looked up from germline, CDR1 is MNHNS and CDR2 is SASEGT. CDR3 in amino acids: CASSEDSSPDF. DNA of the CDR3: TGTGCCAGCAGTGAAGATAGCAGCCCGGATTTT.

V is TRBV27 and J is TRBJ2-1; 7 nucleotides align to TRBD1. The V gene end was trimmed by 5 bases and the J gene end by 5 bases; junction bases not matched to a gene: 3. CDR1 MNHEY and CDR2 SMNVEV come from the germline V gene (reference sequence). The CDR3 covers 13 residues. This CDR3 reads CASSPDRDNEQFF. In DNA form, the CDR3 reads TGTGCCAGCAGTCCCGACAGGGACAATGAGCAGTTCTTC.

The rearrangement joins TRBV19 to TRBJ2-7; 8 bases match TRBD1. V lost 8 bases and J lost 5; bases outside the gene matches: 14. This CDR3 spans 15 amino acids. Germline V gene lookup returns CDR1 LNHDA and CDR2 SQIVND (reference sequence). The CDR3 is CASSHPGQATHEQYF. The CDR3 DNA is TGTGCCAGTTCCCACCCGGGACAGGCAACCCACGAGCAGTACTTC.